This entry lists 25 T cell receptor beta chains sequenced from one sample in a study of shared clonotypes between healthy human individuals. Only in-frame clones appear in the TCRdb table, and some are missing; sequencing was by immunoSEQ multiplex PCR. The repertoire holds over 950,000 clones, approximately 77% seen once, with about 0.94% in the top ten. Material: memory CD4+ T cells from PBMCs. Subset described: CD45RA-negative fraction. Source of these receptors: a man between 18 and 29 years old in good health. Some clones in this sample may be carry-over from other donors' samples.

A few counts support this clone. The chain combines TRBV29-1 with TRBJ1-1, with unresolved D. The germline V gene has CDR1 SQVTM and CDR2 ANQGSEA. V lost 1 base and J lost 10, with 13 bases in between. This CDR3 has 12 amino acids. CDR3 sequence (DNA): TGCAGCGTTGAAGGTTCTACAGTAGGAGCTTTCTTT. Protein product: CSVEGSTVGAFF.

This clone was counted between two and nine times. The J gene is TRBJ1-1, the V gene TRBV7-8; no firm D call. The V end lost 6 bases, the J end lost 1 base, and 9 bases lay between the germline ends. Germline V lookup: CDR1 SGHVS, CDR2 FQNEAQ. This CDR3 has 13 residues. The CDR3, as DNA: TGTGCCAGCAGATCTAGAGGGAACACTGAAGCTTTCTTT. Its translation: CASRSRGNTEAFF.

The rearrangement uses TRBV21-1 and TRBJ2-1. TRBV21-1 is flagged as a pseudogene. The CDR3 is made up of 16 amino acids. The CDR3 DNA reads TGTGCCAGCAGCAAAGGTCCCGGGCCGACCTACAATGAGCAGTTCTTC. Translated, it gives CASSKGPGPTYNEQFF.

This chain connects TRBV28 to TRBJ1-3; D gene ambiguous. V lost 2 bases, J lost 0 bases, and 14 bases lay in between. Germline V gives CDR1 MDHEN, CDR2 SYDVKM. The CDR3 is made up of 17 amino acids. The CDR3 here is CASSLTGRQASGNTIYF. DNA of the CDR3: TGTGCCAGCAGTTTAACGGGCAGGCAAGCCTCTGGAAACACCATATATTTT.

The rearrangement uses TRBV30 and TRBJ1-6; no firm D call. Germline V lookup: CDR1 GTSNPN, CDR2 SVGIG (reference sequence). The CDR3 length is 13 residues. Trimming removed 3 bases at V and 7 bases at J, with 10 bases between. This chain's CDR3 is CAWRPALNSPLHF. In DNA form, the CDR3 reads TGTGCCTGGAGACCAGCCCTGAATTCACCCCTCCACTTT.

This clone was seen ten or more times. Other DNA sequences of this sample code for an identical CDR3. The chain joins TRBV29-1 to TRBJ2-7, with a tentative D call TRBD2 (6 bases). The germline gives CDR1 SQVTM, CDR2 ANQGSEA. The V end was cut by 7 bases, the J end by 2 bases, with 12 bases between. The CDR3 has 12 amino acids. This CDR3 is CSARDGTYEQYF. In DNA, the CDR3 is TGCAGCGCGCGGGACGGAACCTACGAGCAGTACTTC.

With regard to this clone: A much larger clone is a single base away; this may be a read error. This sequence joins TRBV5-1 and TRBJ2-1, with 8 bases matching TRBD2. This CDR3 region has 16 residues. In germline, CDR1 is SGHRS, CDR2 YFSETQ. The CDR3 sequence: CASSLAGGRITDERFF. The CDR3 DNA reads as TGCGCCAGCAGCTTGGCTGGCGGGAGGATTACTGATGAGCGGTTCTTC.

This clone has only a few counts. The CDR3 reads CASSSQPGSYEQYF. In DNA form, the CDR3 reads TGTGCCAGCAGCTCCCAACCTGGATCCTACGAGCAGTACTTC. The chain combines TRBV7-9 with TRBJ2-7; no definite D call. There are 14 residues in the CDR3. Trimming took off 4 bases at V and 1 base at J, with 11 bases between the two ends. Germline CDR1 is SEHNR and CDR2 is FQNEAQ (reference sequence).

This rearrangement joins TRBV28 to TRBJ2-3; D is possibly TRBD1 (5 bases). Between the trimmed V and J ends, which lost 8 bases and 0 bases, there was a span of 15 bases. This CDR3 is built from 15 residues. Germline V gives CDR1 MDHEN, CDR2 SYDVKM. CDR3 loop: CASPTAQGSTDTQYF. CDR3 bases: TGTGCCAGCCCAACCGCTCAGGGAAGCACAGATACGCAGTATTTT. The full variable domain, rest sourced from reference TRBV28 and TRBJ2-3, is DVKVTQSSRYLVKRTGEKVFLECVQDMDHENMFWYRQDPGLGLRLIYFSYDVKMKEKGDIPEGYSVSREKKERFSLILESASTNQTSMYLCASPTAQGSTDTQYFGPGTRLTVL.

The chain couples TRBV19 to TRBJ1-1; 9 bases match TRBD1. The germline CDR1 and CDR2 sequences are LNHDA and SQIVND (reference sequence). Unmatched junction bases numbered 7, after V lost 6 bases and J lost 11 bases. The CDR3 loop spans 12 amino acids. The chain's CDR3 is CASRGTGRGAFF. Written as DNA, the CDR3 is TGTGCCAGTAGGGGGACAGGGCGAGGGGCTTTCTTT.

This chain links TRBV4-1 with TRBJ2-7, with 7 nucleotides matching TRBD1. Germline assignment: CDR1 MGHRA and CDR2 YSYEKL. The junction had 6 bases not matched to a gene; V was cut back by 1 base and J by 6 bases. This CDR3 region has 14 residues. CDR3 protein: CASSQGQGRGEQYF. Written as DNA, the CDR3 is TGCGCCAGCAGCCAAGGACAGGGCAGGGGCGAGCAGTACTTC.

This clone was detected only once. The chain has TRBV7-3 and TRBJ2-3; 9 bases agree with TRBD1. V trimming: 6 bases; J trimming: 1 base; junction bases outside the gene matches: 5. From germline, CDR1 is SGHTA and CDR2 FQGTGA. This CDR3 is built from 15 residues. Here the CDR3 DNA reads TGTGCCAGCAGTTTCGGGACAGGGCGCACAGATACGCAGTATTTT. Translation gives CASSFGTGRTDTQYF.

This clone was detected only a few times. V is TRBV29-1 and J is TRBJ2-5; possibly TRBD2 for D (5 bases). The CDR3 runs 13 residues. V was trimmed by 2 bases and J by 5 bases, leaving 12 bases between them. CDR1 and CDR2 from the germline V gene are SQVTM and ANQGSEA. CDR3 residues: CSVERVRAETQYF. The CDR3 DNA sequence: TGCAGCGTTGAAAGGGTGAGGGCGGAGACCCAGTACTTC.

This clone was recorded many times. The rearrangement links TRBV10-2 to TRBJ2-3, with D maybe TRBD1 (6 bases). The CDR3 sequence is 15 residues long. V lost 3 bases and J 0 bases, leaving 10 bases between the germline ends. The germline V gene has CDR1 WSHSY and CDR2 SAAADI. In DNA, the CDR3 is TGCGCCAGCAGTGACGGACAGATTAGCACAGATACGCAGTATTTT. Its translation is CASSDGQISTDTQYF.

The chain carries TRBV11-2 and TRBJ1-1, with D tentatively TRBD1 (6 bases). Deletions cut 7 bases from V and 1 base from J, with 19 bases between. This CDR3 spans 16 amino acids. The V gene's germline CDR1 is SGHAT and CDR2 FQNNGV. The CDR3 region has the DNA TGTGCCAGCATCCAGGGGCCGGGGGCTGGGAACACTGAAGCTTTCTTT. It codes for CASIQGPGAGNTEAFF.

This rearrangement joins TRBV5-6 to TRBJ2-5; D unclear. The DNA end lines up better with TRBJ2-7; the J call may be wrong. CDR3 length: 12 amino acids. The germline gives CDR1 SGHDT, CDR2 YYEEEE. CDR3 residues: CASSLRPYEQYF. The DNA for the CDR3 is TGTGCCAGCAGCCTACGGCCCTACGAGCAGTACTTC.

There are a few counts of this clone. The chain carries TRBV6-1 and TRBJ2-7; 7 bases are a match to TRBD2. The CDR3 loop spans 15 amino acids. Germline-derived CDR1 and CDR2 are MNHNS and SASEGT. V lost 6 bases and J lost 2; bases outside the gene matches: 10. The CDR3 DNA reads TGTGCCAGCAGACTCACTAGCGCCTTAACCTACGAGCAGTACTTC. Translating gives CASRLTSALTYEQYF.

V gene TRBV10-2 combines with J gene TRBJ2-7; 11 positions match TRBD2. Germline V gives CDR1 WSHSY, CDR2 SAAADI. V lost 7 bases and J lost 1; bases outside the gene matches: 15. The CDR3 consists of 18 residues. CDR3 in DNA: TGCGCCAGCACCGAGTATATAGCGGGAGGGCCTGTATCCTACGAGCAGTACTTC. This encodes CASTEYIAGGPVSYEQYF.

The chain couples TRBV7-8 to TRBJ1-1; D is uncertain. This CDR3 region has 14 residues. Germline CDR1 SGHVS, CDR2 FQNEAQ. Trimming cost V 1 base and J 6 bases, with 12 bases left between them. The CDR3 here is CASSLGGVFPEAFF. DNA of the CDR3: TGTGCCAGCAGCTTAGGCGGGGTTTTCCCTGAAGCTTTCTTT. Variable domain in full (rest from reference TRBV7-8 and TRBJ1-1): GAGVSQSPRYKVAKRGQDVALRCDPISGHVSLFWYQQALGQGPEFLTYFQNEAQLDKSGLPSDRFFAERPEGSVSTLKIQRTQQEDSAVYLCASSLGGVFPEAFFGQGTRLTVV.

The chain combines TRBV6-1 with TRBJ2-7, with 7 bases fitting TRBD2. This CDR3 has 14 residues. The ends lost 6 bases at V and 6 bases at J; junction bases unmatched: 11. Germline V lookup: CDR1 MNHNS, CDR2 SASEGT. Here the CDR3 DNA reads TGTGCCAGCAGGCCCGGGGGGTCACAAGGCGAGCAGTACTTC. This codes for CASRPGGSQGEQYF.

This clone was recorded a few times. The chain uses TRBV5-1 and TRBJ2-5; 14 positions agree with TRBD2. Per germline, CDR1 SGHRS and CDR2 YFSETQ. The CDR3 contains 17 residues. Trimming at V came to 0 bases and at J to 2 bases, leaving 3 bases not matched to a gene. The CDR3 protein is CASSLGTSGRPQETQYF. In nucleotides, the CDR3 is TGCGCCAGCAGCTTGGGGACTAGCGGGAGGCCTCAAGAGACCCAGTACTTC.

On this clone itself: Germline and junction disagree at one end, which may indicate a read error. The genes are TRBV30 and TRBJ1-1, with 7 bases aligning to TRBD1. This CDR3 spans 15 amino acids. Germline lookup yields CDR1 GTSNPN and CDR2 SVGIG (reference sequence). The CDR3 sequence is CAWSVGHRGNTETFF. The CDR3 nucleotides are TGTGCCTGGAGTGTCGGCCACAGGGGAAACACTGAAACTTTCTTT.

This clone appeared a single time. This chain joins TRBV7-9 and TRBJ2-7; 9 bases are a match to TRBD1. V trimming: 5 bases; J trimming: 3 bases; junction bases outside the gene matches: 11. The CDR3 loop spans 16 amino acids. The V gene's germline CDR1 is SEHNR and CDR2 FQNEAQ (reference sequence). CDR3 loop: CASSLGKVTGGYEQYF. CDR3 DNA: TGTGCCAGCAGCCTAGGAAAGGTGACAGGGGGCTACGAGCAGTACTTC.

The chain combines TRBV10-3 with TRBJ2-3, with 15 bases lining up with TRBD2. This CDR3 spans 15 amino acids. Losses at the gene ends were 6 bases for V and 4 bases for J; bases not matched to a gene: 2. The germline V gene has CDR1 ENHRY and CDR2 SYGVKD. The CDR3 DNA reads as TGTGCCATCAGGGGGACTAGCGGGAGGCCAGATACGCAGTATTTT. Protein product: CAIRGTSGRPDTQYF.

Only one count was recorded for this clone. The CDR3 protein is CASSPPGTGVFGNTIYF. The CDR3 nucleotides read TGTGCCAGCTCACCACCGGGGACAGGGGTTTTTGGAAACACCATATATTTT. The genes are TRBV18 and TRBJ1-3; TRBD1 matches at 10 bases. Trimming took 0 bases from V and 3 from J; bases not matched to a gene: 5. The length of the CDR3 is 17 residues. Per germline, CDR1 KGHSH and CDR2 LQKENI.